The clone carrying this TCR beta chain was observed a single time. Method: immunoSEQ multiplex PCR; TCRdb's copy keeps in-frame clones and lacks some. The data hold 200,000 to 300,000 clones, with over 65% observed a single time. With 0 bases removed from V and 5 bases from J, the gap between germline ends came to 10 bases. The CDR3 extends over 14 amino acids. Germline CDR1 is MNHEY and CDR2 is SVGAGI. The data were obtained in a study of blood T cell repertoires in COVID-19. Across the whole study: The United States, Italy and Spain were the sources of the acute and convalescent COVID-19 samples. Sample material is recorded as cDNA or gDNA derived from T cells, B-cell-depleted T cells, or PBMCs.

Material: peripheral blood. The source of this sequence is a woman over 75 with acute or convalescent COVID-19. The chain has TRBV6-5 and TRBJ1-2, with a tentative D call TRBD1 (6 bases). The CDR3 sequence is CASSYSGGEYGYTF. Written as DNA, the CDR3 is TGTGCCAGCAGTTACTCAGGGGGAGAGTATGGCTACACCTTC.